This is a list of T cell receptor beta chains from one sample in a study of T cell changes during pregnancy in multiple sclerosis. Assay: immunoSEQ multiplex PCR; the TCRdb copy retains only in-frame clones and omits some. The repertoire holds about 40,000 clones, with roughly 93% as singletons. Sequenced material: CD4+ T cells from peripheral blood mononuclear cells, taken before pregnancy. The receptor set was obtained from a female donor with multiple sclerosis, enrolled in a pregnancy study. CDR3s include the opening cysteine and the closing phenylalanine or tryptophan. The D gene is left open where the match is weak.

cdr3_aa: CASSHSGRINEQFF
v_call: TRBV7-9
d_call: TRBD2
j_call: TRBJ2-1

cdr3_aa: CASSSRTSGIYEQYF
v_call: TRBV5-4
d_call: TRBD2
j_call: TRBJ2-7

cdr3_aa: CASSPDRETQYF
v_call: TRBV5-1
d_call: -
j_call: TRBJ2-5

cdr3_aa: CASSRQAYEQYF
v_call: TRBV7-2
d_call: -
j_call: -

cdr3_aa: CASSKIPTGANYGYTF
v_call: TRBV19
d_call: TRBD1
j_call: TRBJ1-2

cdr3_aa: CSVESGSGYEQYF
v_call: TRBV29-1
d_call: -
j_call: TRBJ2-7

cdr3_aa: CASKEGALAQHF
v_call: TRBV2
d_call: TRBD1
j_call: TRBJ1-5

cdr3_aa: CASNIRETEAFF
v_call: TRBV28
d_call: -
j_call: TRBJ1-1

cdr3_aa: CASSWGQTLQNEQFF
v_call: TRBV28
d_call: TRBD1
j_call: TRBJ2-1

cdr3_aa: CTSSQDGTGGGYTQYF
v_call: TRBV1
d_call: -
j_call: TRBJ2-3

cdr3_aa: CASSLLLAATDTQYF
v_call: TRBV5-6
d_call: TRBD2
j_call: TRBJ2-3

cdr3_aa: CASSSYRQGLRMNTEAFF
v_call: TRBV5-1
d_call: -
j_call: TRBJ1-1

cdr3_aa: CAISESRTLPGELFF
v_call: TRBV10-3
d_call: -
j_call: TRBJ2-2

cdr3_aa: CASSPPTGWNEKLFF
v_call: TRBV28
d_call: TRBD1
j_call: TRBJ1-4

cdr3_aa: CATEDRTQETQYF
v_call: TRBV6-1
d_call: TRBD1
j_call: TRBJ2-5

cdr3_aa: CASSLSPGLDTQYF
v_call: TRBV28
d_call: -
j_call: TRBJ2-3

cdr3_aa: CASRGSQGVYGYTF
v_call: TRBV2
d_call: -
j_call: TRBJ1-2

cdr3_aa: CASSYTVRAGELFF
v_call: TRBV27
d_call: -
j_call: TRBJ2-2

cdr3_aa: CASSQSGETVQETQYF
v_call: TRBV23-1
d_call: -
j_call: TRBJ2-5

cdr3_aa: CASSFPQGTADNQPQHF
v_call: TRBV28
d_call: TRBD1
j_call: TRBJ1-5

cdr3_aa: CASSVDPGGTATVTNTEAFF
v_call: TRBV9
d_call: -
j_call: TRBJ1-1

cdr3_aa: CASSLAGSTDTQYF
v_call: TRBV19
d_call: TRBD2
j_call: TRBJ2-3

cdr3_aa: CASSYGTSNTEAFF
v_call: TRBV6-6
d_call: -
j_call: TRBJ1-1

cdr3_aa: CASSSQYRGLPGANVLTF
v_call: TRBV7-2
d_call: TRBD1
j_call: TRBJ2-6

cdr3_aa: CASTHDTGELFF
v_call: TRBV28
d_call: -
j_call: TRBJ2-2

cdr3_aa: CASSVGTGGGSPLHF
v_call: TRBV7-2
d_call: TRBD1
j_call: TRBJ1-6

cdr3_aa: CASREDRKDHQPQHF
v_call: TRBV6-5
d_call: TRBD1
j_call: TRBJ1-5

cdr3_aa: CASRPTGFNTEAFF
v_call: TRBV6-5
d_call: -
j_call: TRBJ1-1